Listed below are T cell receptor beta chains from one sample, sequenced in a study of Ad26.COV2.S vaccination and SARS-CoV-2 variants. The repertoire was sequenced with immunoSEQ multiplex PCR; TCRdb's copy has only in-frame clones and lacks some. In the table there are about 260,000 clones, around nine tenths of which are singletons. The sample was peripheral blood, taken in a trial of Ad26.COV2.S vaccine versus placebo. The receptors derive from a person aged 18-60 years who received the Ad26.COV2.S COVID-19 vaccine or a placebo. Each CDR3 is given with its conserved first and last residue. The D gene is left open where the match is weak. Size is stated for part of the rows, as once, few or many counts, or as a class when the clone is expanded.

j_gene: TRBJ2-7
abundance: .
d_gene: TRBD1
v_gene: TRBV18
CDR3nt: TGTGCCAGCTCGCCGGACAGGGGTCGGTTTTACGAGCAGTACTTC
CDR3aa: CASSPDRGRFYEQYF

j_gene: TRBJ1-2
abundance: .
d_gene: .
v_gene: TRBV12-3/TRBV12-4
CDR3nt: TGTGCCAGCACCTCGGGGGGGTATGGCTACACCTTC
CDR3aa: CASTSGGYGYTF

j_gene: TRBJ2-6
abundance: .
d_gene: .
v_gene: TRBV30
CDR3nt: TGTGCCTGGAGTGTCAGAGAGGGGATCTCTGGGGCCAACGTCCTGACTTTC
CDR3aa: CAWSVREGISGANVLTF

j_gene: TRBJ2-5
abundance: .
d_gene: TRBD2
v_gene: TRBV5-1
CDR3nt: TGCGCCAGCATGGCGGGGGGGTCTCAAGAGACCCAGTACTTC
CDR3aa: CASMAGGSQETQYF

j_gene: TRBJ2-7
abundance: .
d_gene: .
v_gene: TRBV15
CDR3nt: TGTGCCACCAGCAGAGAGTGGGGGGTATCCTACGAGCAGTACTTC
CDR3aa: CATSREWGVSYEQYF

j_gene: TRBJ1-4
abundance: .
d_gene: .
v_gene: TRBV29-1
CDR3nt: TGCAGCGCCATCGGGGCAACTAATGAAAAACTGTTTTTT
CDR3aa: CSAIGATNEKLFF

j_gene: TRBJ2-7
abundance: .
d_gene: .
v_gene: TRBV5-1
CDR3nt: TGCGCCAGCAGCTTGGATGCTGGGTCCTACGAGCAGTACTTC
CDR3aa: CASSLDAGSYEQYF

j_gene: TRBJ1-2
abundance: .
d_gene: TRBD1
v_gene: TRBV7-2
CDR3nt: TGTGCCAGCAGCTTAGCGCTGGGACAGGGCGAGGATGGCTACACCTTC
CDR3aa: CASSLALGQGEDGYTF

j_gene: TRBJ2-3
abundance: .
d_gene: .
v_gene: TRBV4-3
CDR3nt: TGCGCCAGCAGCCACCCGGACACTTATACGCAGTATTTT
CDR3aa: CASSHPDTYTQYF

j_gene: TRBJ1-4
abundance: once
d_gene: .
v_gene: TRBV18
CDR3nt: TGTGCCAGCTCACCACGGTCGGGGGGTGGTGAAAAACTGTTTTTT
CDR3aa: CASSPRSGGGEKLFF

j_gene: TRBJ1-2
abundance: few
d_gene: .
v_gene: TRBV18
CDR3nt: TGTGCCAGCTCCGACAGCTATGGCTACACCTTC
CDR3aa: CASSDSYGYTF

j_gene: TRBJ2-3
abundance: .
d_gene: TRBD1
v_gene: TRBV3-1/TRBV3-2
CDR3nt: TGTGCCAGCAGCCCCGGACAGGGGTCCTCGGATACGCAGTATTTT
CDR3aa: CASSPGQGSSDTQYF

j_gene: TRBJ1-1
abundance: .
d_gene: .
v_gene: TRBV3-1/TRBV3-2
CDR3nt: TGTGCCAGCAGCGACGGACGGAACACTGAAGCTTTCTTT
CDR3aa: CASSDGRNTEAFF

j_gene: TRBJ2-1
abundance: .
d_gene: .
v_gene: TRBV2
CDR3nt: TGTGCCAGCAGTGTCAGCGGGCCTTACAATGAGCAGTTCTTC
CDR3aa: CASSVSGPYNEQFF

j_gene: TRBJ2-4
abundance: .
d_gene: TRBD2
v_gene: TRBV27
CDR3nt: TGTGCCAGCAGTAAGGTAGCGGGGGGTCCCTCGATAGCCAAAAACATTCAGTACTTC
CDR3aa: CASSKVAGGPSIAKNIQYF

j_gene: TRBJ1-1
abundance: .
d_gene: .
v_gene: TRBV3-1/TRBV3-2
CDR3nt: TGTGCCAGCAGCCAAGAAATCGAGGGCGGGTTATACATGAACACTGAAGCTTTCTTT
CDR3aa: CASSQEIEGGLYMNTEAFF

j_gene: TRBJ2-3
abundance: .
d_gene: .
v_gene: TRBV6-5
CDR3nt: TGTGCCAGCAGCTTAGACGCCAGAGCGCAGTATTTT
CDR3aa: CASSLDARAQYF

j_gene: TRBJ1-1
abundance: .
d_gene: TRBD1
v_gene: TRBV9
CDR3nt: TGTGCCAGCAGCGCGAGGGACAGGGGAGCTGAAGCTTTCTTT
CDR3aa: CASSARDRGAEAFF

j_gene: TRBJ1-6
abundance: .
d_gene: TRBD1
v_gene: TRBV25-1
CDR3nt: TGTGCCAGCAGGGTCAGGGGGACCTATAATTCACCCCTCCACTTT
CDR3aa: CASRVRGTYNSPLHF

j_gene: TRBJ2-1
abundance: .
d_gene: TRBD1
v_gene: TRBV6-5
CDR3nt: TGTGCCAGCAGTTACTTCGGGACAGGGGGCTTCAATGAGCAGTTCTTC
CDR3aa: CASSYFGTGGFNEQFF

j_gene: TRBJ2-1
abundance: .
d_gene: TRBD2
v_gene: TRBV27
CDR3nt: TGTGCCAGCAGGCGCGGGAGTGGTTCCTACAATGAGCAGTTCTTC
CDR3aa: CASRRGSGSYNEQFF

j_gene: TRBJ2-1
abundance: .
d_gene: TRBD2
v_gene: TRBV19
CDR3nt: TGTGCCAGTAGTATAGATTGGGGCGGGAGCTACAATGAGCAGTTCTTC
CDR3aa: CASSIDWGGSYNEQFF

j_gene: TRBJ1-1
abundance: .
d_gene: .
v_gene: TRBV6-6
CDR3nt: TGTGCCAGCAGTTCCGTGGTCACTGAAGCTTTCTTT
CDR3aa: CASSSVVTEAFF

j_gene: TRBJ2-1
abundance: .
d_gene: TRBD2
v_gene: TRBV4-1
CDR3nt: TGCGCCAGCAGCCAACGAGGACTAGCGACCAATGAGCAGTTCTTC
CDR3aa: CASSQRGLATNEQFF

j_gene: TRBJ1-5
abundance: .
d_gene: .
v_gene: TRBV5-4
CDR3nt: TGTGCCAGCAGCTTCGACCCCGATAGCAATCAGCCCCAGCATTTT
CDR3aa: CASSFDPDSNQPQHF

j_gene: TRBJ2-3
abundance: .
d_gene: .
v_gene: TRBV6-1
CDR3nt: TGTGCCAGCAGTGAACGGTTTTTGGGTTCTAGCACAGATACGCAGTATTTT
CDR3aa: CASSERFLGSSTDTQYF

j_gene: TRBJ1-4
abundance: .
d_gene: .
v_gene: TRBV10-3
CDR3nt: TGTGCCATCAGTGTAGACAGTTGGGAAAAACTGTTTTTT
CDR3aa: CAISVDSWEKLFF

j_gene: TRBJ2-5
abundance: .
d_gene: .
v_gene: TRBV4-2
CDR3nt: TGTGCCAGCAGCCAGATCTCAAGGGGGACAGAGACCCAGTACTTC
CDR3aa: CASSQISRGTETQYF

j_gene: TRBJ1-2
abundance: .
d_gene: TRBD1
v_gene: TRBV30
CDR3nt: TGTGCCTGGAGTGCCCGGGACAGGGTTTTCTATGGCTACACCTTC
CDR3aa: CAWSARDRVFYGYTF

j_gene: TRBJ2-3
abundance: .
d_gene: .
v_gene: TRBV6-5
CDR3nt: TGTGCCAGCAGGAGGGACCCTCAGCAATATACGCAGTATTTT
CDR3aa: CASRRDPQQYTQYF

j_gene: TRBJ2-3
abundance: .
d_gene: TRBD2
v_gene: TRBV7-2
CDR3nt: TGTGCCAGCAGCTTAGGTTTATTAGCGGGGAGCACAGATACGCAGTATTTT
CDR3aa: CASSLGLLAGSTDTQYF

j_gene: TRBJ2-7
abundance: .
d_gene: TRBD2
v_gene: TRBV19
CDR3nt: TGTGCTACGGAGCGGGGGGACTCCTACGAGCAGTACTTC
CDR3aa: CATERGDSYEQYF

j_gene: TRBJ1-2
abundance: .
d_gene: .
v_gene: TRBV29-1
CDR3nt: TGCAGCGTCGAGGGGGGGAAAACCGGCTACACCTTC
CDR3aa: CSVEGGKTGYTF

j_gene: TRBJ1-1
abundance: .
d_gene: TRBD1
v_gene: TRBV5-1
CDR3nt: TGCGCCAGCAGCTATCGGGGGACAGGGAACACTGAAGCTTTCTTT
CDR3aa: CASSYRGTGNTEAFF

j_gene: TRBJ1-1
abundance: few
d_gene: .
v_gene: TRBV6-6
CDR3nt: TGTGCCAGCAGTTACTCGGCAGGGATGAACACTGAAGCTTTCTTT
CDR3aa: CASSYSAGMNTEAFF

j_gene: TRBJ2-2
abundance: .
d_gene: .
v_gene: TRBV5-1
CDR3nt: TGCGCCAGCAGCTTTCTAGCTCCCACCGGGGAGCTGTTTTTT
CDR3aa: CASSFLAPTGELFF

j_gene: TRBJ2-5
abundance: .
d_gene: TRBD1
v_gene: TRBV5-6
CDR3nt: TGTGCCAGCAGCTCGAGGTACAGGGGGTTCCAAGAGACCCAGTACTTC
CDR3aa: CASSSRYRGFQETQYF

j_gene: TRBJ1-2
abundance: .
d_gene: .
v_gene: TRBV6-5
CDR3nt: TGTGCCAGCAGCCAGGCGGGGTTTGGCTACACCTTC
CDR3aa: CASSQAGFGYTF

j_gene: TRBJ2-5
abundance: .
d_gene: .
v_gene: TRBV3-1/TRBV3-2
CDR3nt: TGTGCCAGCAGCACCCGACAGGGACTCCTTCCTCTACAAGAGACCCAGTACTTC
CDR3aa: CASSTRQGLLPLQETQYF

j_gene: TRBJ2-1
abundance: once
d_gene: TRBD2
v_gene: TRBV5-4
CDR3nt: TGTGCCAGCAGCCTGGGACTAGCGGGGGACAATGAGCAGTTCTTC
CDR3aa: CASSLGLAGDNEQFF

j_gene: TRBJ2-5
abundance: .
d_gene: .
v_gene: TRBV7-3
CDR3nt: TGTGCCAGCAGCTTAGAGATACAAGAGACCCAGTACTTC
CDR3aa: CASSLEIQETQYF

j_gene: TRBJ1-5
abundance: .
d_gene: .
v_gene: TRBV6-5
CDR3nt: TGTGCCAGCAGCCCAATAGGCAATCAGCCCCAGCATTTT
CDR3aa: CASSPIGNQPQHF

j_gene: TRBJ1-3
abundance: .
d_gene: .
v_gene: TRBV4-1
CDR3nt: TGCGCCAGCAGCCAAGAGTGGGTTCCTGGAAACACCATATATTTT
CDR3aa: CASSQEWVPGNTIYF

j_gene: TRBJ1-2
abundance: .
d_gene: TRBD1
v_gene: TRBV14
CDR3nt: TGTGCCAGCAGCTCCTCTCTAGGACAGGGAAAGTCGGACTATGGCTACACCTTC
CDR3aa: CASSSSLGQGKSDYGYTF

j_gene: TRBJ2-5
abundance: .
d_gene: TRBD1
v_gene: TRBV4-2
CDR3nt: TGTGCCAGCAGCCGGGACGGGGGGACAGGGGTAGAGACCCAGTACTTC
CDR3aa: CASSRDGGTGVETQYF

j_gene: TRBJ2-3
abundance: once
d_gene: TRBD1
v_gene: TRBV11-3
CDR3nt: TGTGCCAGCAGCCCCGGGACAGGGAAAACAGATACGCAGTATTTT
CDR3aa: CASSPGTGKTDTQYF

j_gene: TRBJ1-4
abundance: .
d_gene: .
v_gene: TRBV19
CDR3nt: TGTGCCAGTAGTATAGGGGAAAGTCGGGAAAAACTGTTTTTT
CDR3aa: CASSIGESREKLFF

j_gene: TRBJ1-5
abundance: few
d_gene: .
v_gene: TRBV7-9
CDR3nt: TGTGCCAGCAGCTTCAAGGGGTCGAGTCAGCCCCAGCATTTT
CDR3aa: CASSFKGSSQPQHF

j_gene: TRBJ2-2
abundance: once
d_gene: .
v_gene: TRBV11-2
CDR3nt: TGTGCCAGCAGCTTAGGGCGTAAGGGGCGAAGCACCGGGGAGCTGTTTTTT
CDR3aa: CASSLGRKGRSTGELFF

j_gene: TRBJ2-2
abundance: .
d_gene: .
v_gene: TRBV2
CDR3nt: TGTGCCAGCAGTCAGAACACCGGGGAGCTGTTTTTT
CDR3aa: CASSQNTGELFF

j_gene: TRBJ2-2
abundance: .
d_gene: .
v_gene: TRBV19
CDR3nt: TGTGCCAGTAGTATGCGGCTACACACCGGGGAGCTGTTTTTT
CDR3aa: CASSMRLHTGELFF

j_gene: TRBJ2-1
abundance: .
d_gene: TRBD2
v_gene: TRBV19
CDR3nt: TGTGCCAGTATGAGGCGGGGGTCTGAATGGAATGAGCAGTTCTTC
CDR3aa: CASMRRGSEWNEQFF

j_gene: TRBJ1-1
abundance: .
d_gene: .
v_gene: TRBV5-1
CDR3nt: TGCGCCAGCAGACCACAATCGGAAGGGAACACTGAAGCTTTCTTT
CDR3aa: CASRPQSEGNTEAFF

j_gene: TRBJ2-1
abundance: .
d_gene: TRBD2
v_gene: TRBV7-9
CDR3nt: TGTGCCAGCAGTCCTCTAGCGGGGAGCTCCTACAATGAGCAGTTCTTC
CDR3aa: CASSPLAGSSYNEQFF

j_gene: TRBJ1-2
abundance: .
d_gene: .
v_gene: TRBV5-1
CDR3nt: TGCGCCAGCAGCTTGGGACAGCTACAACATAACTATGGCTACACCTTC
CDR3aa: CASSLGQLQHNYGYTF

j_gene: TRBJ1-2
abundance: .
d_gene: .
v_gene: TRBV3-1/TRBV3-2
CDR3nt: TGTGCCAGCAGCCAAGGGCCAGGACCCTATGGCTACACCTTC
CDR3aa: CASSQGPGPYGYTF

j_gene: TRBJ2-3
abundance: .
d_gene: TRBD2
v_gene: TRBV4-1
CDR3nt: TGCGCCAGCAGCAAATCGACTAGCGGGGTTGGCACAGATACGCAGTATTTT
CDR3aa: CASSKSTSGVGTDTQYF